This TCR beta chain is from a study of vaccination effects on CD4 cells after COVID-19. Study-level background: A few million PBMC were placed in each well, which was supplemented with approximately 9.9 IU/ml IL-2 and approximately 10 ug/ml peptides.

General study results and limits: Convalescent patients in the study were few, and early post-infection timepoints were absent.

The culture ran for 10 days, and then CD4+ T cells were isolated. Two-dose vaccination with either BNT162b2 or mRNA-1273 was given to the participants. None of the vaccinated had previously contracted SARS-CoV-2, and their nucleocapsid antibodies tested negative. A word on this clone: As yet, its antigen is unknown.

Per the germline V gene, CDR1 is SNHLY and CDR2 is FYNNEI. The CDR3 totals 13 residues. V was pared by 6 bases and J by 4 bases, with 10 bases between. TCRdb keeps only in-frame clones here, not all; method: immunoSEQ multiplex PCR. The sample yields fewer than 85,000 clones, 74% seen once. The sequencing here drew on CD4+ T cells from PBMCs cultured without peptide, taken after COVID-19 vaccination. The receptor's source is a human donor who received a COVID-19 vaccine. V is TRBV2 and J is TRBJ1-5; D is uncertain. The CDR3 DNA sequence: TGTGCCAGCAGGGTGGAGCCTAATCAGCCCCAGCATTTT. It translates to CASRVEPNQPQHF.